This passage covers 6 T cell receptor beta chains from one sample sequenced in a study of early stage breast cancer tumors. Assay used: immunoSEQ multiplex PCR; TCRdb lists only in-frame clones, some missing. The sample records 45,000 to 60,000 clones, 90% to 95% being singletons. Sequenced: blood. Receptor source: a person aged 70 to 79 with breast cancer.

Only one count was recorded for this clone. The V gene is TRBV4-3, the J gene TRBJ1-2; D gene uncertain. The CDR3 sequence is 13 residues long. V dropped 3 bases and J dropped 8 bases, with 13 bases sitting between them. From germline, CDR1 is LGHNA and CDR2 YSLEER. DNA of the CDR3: TGCGCCAGCAGCCACCGGGGTGCGGAAGGCTACACCTTC. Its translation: CASSHRGAEGYTF.

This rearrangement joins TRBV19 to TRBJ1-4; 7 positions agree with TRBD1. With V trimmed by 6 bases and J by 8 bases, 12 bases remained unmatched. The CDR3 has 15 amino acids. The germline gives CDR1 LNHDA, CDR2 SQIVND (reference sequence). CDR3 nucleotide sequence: TGTGCCAGTAGCCTAAACGAGGGGGCTGGAGAAAAACTGTTTTTT. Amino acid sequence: CASSLNEGAGEKLFF.

CDR3 in DNA: TGTGCCAGCAGCTTGGACGGACAGGGGTACACTGAAGCTTTCTTT. It yields the protein CASSLDGQGYTEAFF. The genes are TRBV5-8 and TRBJ1-1; 9 nucleotides agree with TRBD1. CDR1 is SGHTS, CDR2 YDEGEE, per germline. Trimming at V came to 0 bases and at J to 3 bases, leaving 3 bases not matched to a gene. The CDR3 has 15 residues.

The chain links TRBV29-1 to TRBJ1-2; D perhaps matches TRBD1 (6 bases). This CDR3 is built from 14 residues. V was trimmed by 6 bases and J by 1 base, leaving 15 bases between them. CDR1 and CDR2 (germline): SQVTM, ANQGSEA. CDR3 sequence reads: CSVNQGGGNYGYTF. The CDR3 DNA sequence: TGCAGCGTCAATCAAGGGGGGGGTAACTATGGCTACACCTTC.

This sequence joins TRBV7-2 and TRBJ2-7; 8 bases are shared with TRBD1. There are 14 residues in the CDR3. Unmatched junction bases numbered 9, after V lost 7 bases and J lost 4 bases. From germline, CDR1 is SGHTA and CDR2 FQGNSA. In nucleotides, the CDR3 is TGTGCCAGCAAGCCGGGACAGGAGACTTACGAGCAGTACTTC. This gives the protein CASKPGQETYEQYF.

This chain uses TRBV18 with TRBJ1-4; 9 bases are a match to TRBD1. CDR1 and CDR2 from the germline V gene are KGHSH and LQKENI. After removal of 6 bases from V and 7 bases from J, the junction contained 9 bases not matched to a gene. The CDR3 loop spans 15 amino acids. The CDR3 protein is CASSRLTGGREKLFF. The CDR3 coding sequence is TGTGCCAGCTCTCGGCTGACAGGGGGACGTGAAAAACTGTTTTTT.